This TCR beta chain was sequenced in a study of blood T cell repertoires in COVID-19. On the study more broadly: Researchers got acute and convalescent COVID-19 samples from the United States, Italy and Spain. From T cells, B-cell-depleted T cells, or PBMCs came the material, which was cDNA or gDNA.

Original analysis: Using reference gene primer amplification, nucleated cell counts were estimated. Data came from immunoSEQ multiplex PCR; TCRdb stores just in-frame clones and leaves some out. D and trimming were read from the DNA, whereas the V and J calls and clone size are those reported in that table. There are fewer than 300,000 clones in the sample; about 85% occur only once, and roughly 14% lies in the top ten. The CDR3 consists of 19 residues. Germline CDR1 reads SGHRS; CDR2 reads YFSETQ. The germline V and J ends were trimmed by 4 bases and 0 bases, with 20 bases remaining between them. Sequencing used peripheral blood. The receptor was derived from a human donor in a cohort sampled during active COVID-19. V is TRBV5-1 and J is TRBJ2-6; possibly TRBD2 for D (8 bases). CDR3 in DNA: TGCGCCAGCAGCCCTGAGGGGGCTAGCGGGCACTCTGGGGCCAACGTCCTGACTTTC. Translated, it gives CASSPEGASGHSGANVLTF.